Below are 4 T cell receptor beta chains sequenced from a single sample in a study of blood T cell repertoires in COVID-19 (dated by TCRdb to 2020 to 2021). The library was made by the immunoSEQ multiplex PCR assay. TCRdb took this table from immuneACCESS and kept in-frame rearrangements with V and J called. Such tables lack part of the clones; where checked against another copy, unresolved V genes explain under half of the gap, and the rest is unexplained. The sample contains over 40,000 clones, 85% to 90% of them found a single time. The ten top clones hold about a quarter of the sample. Sequenced input: peripheral blood. The receptors shown here come from a human donor in a cohort sampled during active COVID-19.

The J gene is TRBJ2-1, the V gene TRBV29-1; TRBD1 aligns across 7 bases. Germline CDR1 SQVTM, CDR2 ANQGSEA. CDR3 size: 13 residues. V lost 2 bases to trimming and J lost 3 bases; unmatched junction nucleotides: 1. CDR3 DNA: TGCAGCGTTGAAAGGACAGGCTACAATGAGCAGTTCTTC. This sequence encodes CSVERTGYNEQFF.

The chain carries TRBV11-2 and TRBJ2-7; 13 nucleotides align to TRBD2. The V gene end was trimmed by 5 bases and the J gene end by 0 bases; junction bases not matched to a gene: 10. Germline lookup yields CDR1 SGHAT and CDR2 FQNNGV. The CDR3 covers 18 residues. CDR3 amino acids: CASSLRTSGGHNSYEQYF. The CDR3 nucleotides read TGTGCCAGCAGCCTACGGACTAGCGGGGGCCATAACTCCTACGAGCAGTACTTC.

The chain carries TRBV12-3 or TRBV12-4 and TRBJ2-3; 7 bases align to TRBD2. The ends lost 6 bases at V and 10 bases at J; junction bases unmatched: 10. CDR3 length equals 13 residues. The CDR3 region is CASSRTRVGAQYF. In nucleotides, the CDR3 is TGTGCCAGCAGCCGGACTAGGGTCGGTGCGCAGTATTTT.

The J gene is TRBJ2-5, the V gene TRBV30; TRBD1 matches 11 bases. CDR3 size: 23 residues. CDR1 GTSNPN and CDR2 SVGIG come from the germline V gene (reference sequence). V dropped 3 bases and J dropped 1; count of bases not matched to a gene: 28. The CDR3 DNA reads as TGTGCCTGGAGCCTTATTAGAGTCCTCGGGACAGGGGGAGTGAAGAGGGGCCAAGAGACCCAGTACTTC. Amino acid sequence: CAWSLIRVLGTGGVKRGQETQYF. Full variable domain (rest looked up from reference TRBV30 and TRBJ2-5): SQTIHQWPATLVQPVGSPLSLECTVEGTSNPNLYWYRQAAGRGLQLLFYSVGIGQISSEVPQNLSASRPQDRQFILSSKKLLLSDSGFYLCAWSLIRVLGTGGVKRGQETQYFGPGTRLLVL.